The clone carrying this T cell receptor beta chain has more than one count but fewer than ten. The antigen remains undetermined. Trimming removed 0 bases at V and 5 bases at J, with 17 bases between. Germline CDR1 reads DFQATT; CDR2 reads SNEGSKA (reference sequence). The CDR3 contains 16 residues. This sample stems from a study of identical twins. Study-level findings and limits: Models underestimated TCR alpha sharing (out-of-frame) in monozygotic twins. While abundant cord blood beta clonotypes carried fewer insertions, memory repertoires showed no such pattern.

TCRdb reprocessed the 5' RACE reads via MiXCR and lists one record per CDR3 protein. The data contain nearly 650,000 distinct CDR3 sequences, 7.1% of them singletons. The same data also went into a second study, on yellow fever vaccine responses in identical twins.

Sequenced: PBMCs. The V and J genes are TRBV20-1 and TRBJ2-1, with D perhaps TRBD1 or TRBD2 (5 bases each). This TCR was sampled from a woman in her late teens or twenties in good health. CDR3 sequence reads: CSAREPRGTANNEQFF. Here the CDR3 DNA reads TGCAGTGCTAGAGAGCCCCGAGGGACGGCTAACAATGAGCAGTTCTTC.